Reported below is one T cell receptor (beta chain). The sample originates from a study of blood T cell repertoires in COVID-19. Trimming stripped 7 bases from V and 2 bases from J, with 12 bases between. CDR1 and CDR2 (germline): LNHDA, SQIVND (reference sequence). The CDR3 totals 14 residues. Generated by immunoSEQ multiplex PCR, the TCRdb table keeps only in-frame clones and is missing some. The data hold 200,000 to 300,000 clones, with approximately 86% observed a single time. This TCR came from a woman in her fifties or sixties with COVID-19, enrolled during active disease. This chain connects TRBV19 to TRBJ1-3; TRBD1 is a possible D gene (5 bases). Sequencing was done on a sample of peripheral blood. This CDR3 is CASTSRVPGNTIYF. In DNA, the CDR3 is TGTGCCAGTACCTCCAGGGTCCCTGGAAACACCATATATTTT. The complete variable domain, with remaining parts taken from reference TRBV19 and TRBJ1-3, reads DGGITQSPKYLFRKEGQNVTLSCEQNLNHDAMYWYRQDPGQGLRLIYYSQIVNDFQKGDIAEGYSVSREKKESFPLTVTSAQKNPTAFYLCASTSRVPGNTIYFGEGSWLTVV.